The 9 T cell receptor beta chains below were found in one sample sequenced in a study of T cells in Graves' hyperthyroidism and ophthalmopathy. Amplification targeted TCR beta CDR3 regions from RNA transcripts. TCR CDR3 underwent first-round RT-PCR with the HTBI primer set. TCRdb reprocessed the multiplex PCR reads via MiXCR and lists one record per CDR3 protein. The table has fewer than 750,000 distinct CDR3 sequences, around 15% seen once. The specimen sequenced was blood. All receptors come from a woman between 45 and 60 years old with Graves' ophthalmopathy.

In this sample, this clonotype turned up many times. The CDR3 region is CASSPGGAGANVLTF. The CDR3 nucleotides are TGTGCCAGCAGTCCCGGGGGCGCTGGGGCCAACGTCCTGACTTTC. This sequence joins TRBV12-3 or TRBV12-4 and TRBJ2-6; D could derive from TRBD1 or TRBD2 (6 bases each). Trimming removed 5 bases at V and 2 bases at J, with 10 bases between. The CDR3 has 15 amino acids.

At least ten counts were recorded for this clonotype. This CDR3 is CACRAPYNEQFF. In nucleotides, the CDR3 is TGTGCCTGCCGGGCCCCTTACAATGAGCAGTTCTTC. The gene calls are TRBV12-3 or TRBV12-4 and TRBJ2-1, with D hard to call. The germline V and J ends were trimmed by 11 bases and 4 bases, with 12 bases remaining between them. This CDR3 comprises 12 residues.

This clonotype was picked up a small number of times. V usage is TRBV6-1 and J usage is TRBJ1-2; 8 bases fit TRBD1. This CDR3 is built from 14 residues. The V gene's germline CDR1 is MNHNS and CDR2 SASEGT. The V gene end was trimmed by 6 bases and the J gene end by 7 bases; junction bases not matched to a gene: 10. The CDR3 coding sequence is TGTGCCAGCAGCTCGGACAGGGCTGGCCTTGGCTACACCTTC. This gives the protein CASSSDRAGLGYTF.

This clonotype has ten or more counts. This chain connects TRBV30 to TRBJ1-5; TRBD1 aligns across 9 bases. Losses at the gene ends were 7 bases for V and 3 bases for J; bases not matched to a gene: 4. Per the germline V gene, CDR1 is GTSNPN and CDR2 is SVGIG (reference sequence). The CDR3 consists of 13 residues. The CDR3 loop is CASGTGNNQPQHF. In DNA form, the CDR3 reads TGTGCCTCCGGGACAGGGAACAATCAGCCCCAGCATTTT.

This clonotype came up many times. V gene TRBV12-3 or TRBV12-4 combines with J gene TRBJ2-1; no clear D gene. This CDR3 has 13 amino acids. V was pared by 3 bases and J by 5 bases, with 8 bases between. CDR3 DNA sequence: TGTGCCAGCAGTTTCAGACCCAACAATGAGCAGTTCTTC. Residues: CASSFRPNNEQFF.

This clonotype was recorded at least ten times. The genes are TRBV15 and TRBJ1-1; no firm D call. Germline V gene sequence: CDR1 LNHNV, CDR2 YYDKDF (reference sequence). The CDR3 sequence is 13 residues long. The V and J ends lost 4 bases and 4 bases respectively, with 10 bases between them. DNA for the CDR3: TGTGCCACCAGCATCAAGGGTGTCACTGAAGCTTTCTTT. This sequence encodes CATSIKGVTEAFF. The full variable domain, rest sourced from reference TRBV15 and TRBJ1-1, is DAMVIQNPRYQVTQFGKPVTLSCSQTLNHNVMYWYQQKSSQAPKLLFHYYDKDFNNEADTPDNFQSRRPNTSFCFLDIRSPGLGDTAMYLCATSIKGVTEAFFGQGTRLTVV.

This clonotype was seen repeatedly, ten times or more. The rearrangement links TRBV7-3 to TRBJ2-1; TRBD2 aligns across 8 bases. The CDR3 contains 21 residues. With V trimmed by 0 bases and J by 0 bases, 16 bases remained unmatched. CDR1 and CDR2 (germline): SGHTA, FQGTGA. The CDR3 region has the DNA TGTGCCAGCAGCTTAACCGTCGGGCTAGCGGGCCCCGTAAACTCCTACAATGAGCAGTTCTTC. As protein: CASSLTVGLAGPVNSYNEQFF.

This clonotype was seen many times. The chain links TRBV5-1 to TRBJ1-1, with TRBD1 matching over 7 bases. Germline CDR1 is SGHRS and CDR2 is YFSETQ. The CDR3 length is 15 residues. The ends lost 0 bases at V and 1 base at J; junction bases unmatched: 3. This CDR3 reads CASSLGGTANTEAFF. CDR3 nucleotides: TGCGCCAGCAGCTTGGGGGGGACAGCGAACACTGAAGCTTTCTTT.

The chain recombines TRBV28 with TRBJ1-5; TRBD1 matches 11 bases. With V trimmed by 4 bases and J by 1 base, 9 bases remained unmatched. The germline gives CDR1 MDHEN, CDR2 SYDVKM. This CDR3 spans 18 amino acids. CDR3 in DNA: TGTGCCAGCAGTTCTCGGACAGGGGGCGGATGGAGCAATCAGCCCCAGCATTTT. It translates to CASSSRTGGGWSNQPQHF.